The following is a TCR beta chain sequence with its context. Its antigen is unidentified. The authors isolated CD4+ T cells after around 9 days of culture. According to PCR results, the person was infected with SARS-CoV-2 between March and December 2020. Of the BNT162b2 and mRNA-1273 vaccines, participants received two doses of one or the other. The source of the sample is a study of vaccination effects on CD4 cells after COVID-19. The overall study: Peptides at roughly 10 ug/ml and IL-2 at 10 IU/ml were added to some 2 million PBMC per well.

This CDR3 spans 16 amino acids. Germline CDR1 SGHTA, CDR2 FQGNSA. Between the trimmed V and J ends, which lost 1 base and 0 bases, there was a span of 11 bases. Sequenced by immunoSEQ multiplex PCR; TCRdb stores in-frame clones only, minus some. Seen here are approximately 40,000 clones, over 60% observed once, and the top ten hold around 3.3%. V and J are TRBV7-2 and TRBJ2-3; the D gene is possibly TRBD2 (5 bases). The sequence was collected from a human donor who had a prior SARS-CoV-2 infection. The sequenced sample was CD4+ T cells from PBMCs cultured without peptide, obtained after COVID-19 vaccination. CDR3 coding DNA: TGTGCCAGCAGCTTAGATAGGAGCGGAAGCACAGATACGCAGTATTTT. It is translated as CASSLDRSGSTDTQYF.